The entry below describes one TCR beta chain. Its matching antigen is unknown. These data belong to a study of cytomegalovirus exposure and HLA in healthy donors. The CDR3 is 15 amino acids. V shed 4 bases and J shed 1 base, with 11 bases lying between them. The germline V gene encodes CDR1 SGHTA and CDR2 FQGNSA. The PCR employed 60 Vbeta primers together with 13 Jbeta primers. The assay was immunoSEQ multiplex PCR, and TCRdb's table has in-frame clones only and misses some. The sample holds under 130,000 clones, 10% to 15% seen once. Study conclusions and caveats: Most subjects had HLA-A and HLA-B alleles reportedly predicted accurately by TCR beta sequences.

The chain uses TRBV7-2 and TRBJ2-1; D may be TRBD2 (5 bases). This clonotype was sampled from a man aged 40-55 years in good health and CMV-seropositive. The sequenced material came from PBMCs. For the CDR3, the DNA is TGTGCCAGCAGCTCGGTGGGGAGTTCCTACAATGAGCAGTTCTTC. This sequence encodes CASSSVGSSYNEQFF.